The 7 T cell receptor beta chains presented below share a single source sample, sequenced in a study of blood T cells in healthy people across ages. A second PCR of roughly 7 to 11 cycles used a sample-barcoded 5' primer and a J-beta primer mix. TCRdb processed the 5' RACE reads anew with MiXCR; each CDR3 protein has one entry. Among roughly 640,000 distinct CDR3 sequences listed, about 30% were seen once. The sample consisted of blood. These receptors all stem from a woman of 80 years or more in good health.

The chain uses TRBV6-2 or TRBV6-3 and TRBJ2-1; the D gene is possibly TRBD1 (5 bases). The CDR3 spans 15 residues. Germline lookup yields CDR1 MNHEY and CDR2 SVGEGT. V lost 4 bases and J lost 0, with 10 bases in between. In nucleotides, the CDR3 is TGTGCCAGCAGTTTTCCCGACAGCTCCTACAATGAGCAGTTCTTC. Translating it yields CASSFPDSSYNEQFF.

Many counts were recorded for this clonotype. The V gene is TRBV29-1, the J gene TRBJ1-1; D is ambiguous. The V end was cut by 2 bases, the J end by 1 base, with 5 bases between. From germline, CDR1 is SQVTM and CDR2 ANQGSEA. CDR3 length: 12 residues. The DNA for the CDR3 is TGCAGCGTTGAACCGGGGAACACTGAAGCTTTCTTT. Its translation: CSVEPGNTEAFF. Based on the CDR3 plus reference TRBV29-1 and TRBJ1-1, the full variable domain is SAVISQKPSRDICQRGTSLTIQCQVDSQVTMMFWYRQQPGQSLTLIATANQGSEATYESGFVIDKFPISRPNLTFSTLTVSNMSPEDSSIYLCSVEPGNTEAFFGQGTRLTVV.

This clonotype has ten or more counts. The V gene is TRBV4-3, the J gene TRBJ2-2, with TRBD1 as a possible D gene (6 bases). The CDR3 runs 16 residues. Trimming shortened V by 5 bases and J by 1 base, and 14 bases separated the two germline ends. Germline CDR1 reads LGHNA; CDR2 reads YSLEER. CDR3 amino acids: CASSNFRGRNTGELFF. The CDR3 DNA follows: TGCGCCAGCAGCAATTTCAGGGGACGGAACACCGGGGAGCTGTTTTTT.

The rearrangement links TRBV21-1 to TRBJ1-2. TRBV21-1 is a pseudogene segment. The CDR3 has 10 amino acids. The CDR3, as DNA: TGTGCCAGCAGCTTTTGGGGCTACACCTTC. Its protein product is CASSFWGYTF.

The chain uses TRBV6-1 and TRBJ1-5, with D possibly matching TRBD1 (5 bases). V was clipped by 0 bases and J by 10 bases, with 13 bases between them. Germline values: CDR1 MNHNS, CDR2 SASEGT. The CDR3 runs to 14 residues. The CDR3 protein is CASSEAPGQSPQHF. CDR3 bases: TGTGCCAGCAGTGAAGCGCCCGGACAAAGTCCCCAGCATTTT.

This rearrangement joins TRBV6-5 to TRBJ2-1; D gene ambiguous. CDR1 is MNHEY and CDR2 is SVGAGI in the germline V gene. The V end was cut by 3 bases, the J end by 7 bases, with 10 bases between. The CDR3 has 13 amino acids. CDR3 DNA: TGTGCCAGCAGTTATGCACGTGGAAATGAGCAGTTCTTC. It is translated as CASSYARGNEQFF.

The V and J genes are TRBV30 and TRBJ2-1; D could derive from TRBD1 or TRBD2 (5 bases each). Trimming took off 6 bases at V and 6 bases at J, with 9 bases between the two ends. This CDR3 spans 11 amino acids. Germline CDR1 is GTSNPN and CDR2 is SVGIG (reference sequence). CDR3 region: CACGTTNEQFF. Here the CDR3 DNA reads TGTGCCTGCGGGACCACCAATGAGCAGTTCTTC.